These T cell receptor beta chains were read from a single sample in a study of blood T cell repertoires in COVID-19. Here immunoSEQ multiplex PCR was the method, and the copy in TCRdb shows in-frame clones only, minus some. Of some 300,000 clones in the sample, around four fifths were seen once. Sequenced sample: peripheral blood. These receptors originate from a woman aged 50 to 60 with active or convalescent COVID-19. CDR3s include the opening cysteine and the closing phenylalanine or tryptophan. A D gene is named only where the DNA matches it firmly. Clone size, where shown, is once, few, many, or a class for clones that have expanded.

size: .
D: .
J: TRBJ2-3
V: TRBV13
DNA: TGTGCCAGCAGCTTATACACAGATACGCAGTATTTT
CDR3: CASSLYTDTQYF

size: many
D: .
J: TRBJ2-7
V: TRBV7-9
DNA: TGTGCCAGCACCGAGGACACCGCGTCCTACGAGCAGTACTTC
CDR3: CASTEDTASYEQYF

size: .
D: TRBD2
J: TRBJ2-1
V: TRBV7-2
DNA: TGTGCCAGCAGCCACCCTCCTCAGCGGGAGTTCTACAATGAGCAGTTCTTC
CDR3: CASSHPPQREFYNEQFF

size: .
D: .
J: TRBJ1-1
V: TRBV9
DNA: TGTGCCAGCAGCCCTGACAGAACTGAAGCTTTCTTT
CDR3: CASSPDRTEAFF

size: .
D: .
J: TRBJ2-1
V: TRBV12-3/TRBV12-4
DNA: TGTGCCAGCAGGAGGAGCTCCTACAATGAGCAGTTCTTC
CDR3: CASRRSSYNEQFF

size: .
D: TRBD1
J: TRBJ1-5
V: TRBV10-1
DNA: TGCGCCCGCGCGAAGGGGGACAGAGGCAATCAGCCCCAGCATTTT
CDR3: CARAKGDRGNQPQHF

size: .
D: .
J: TRBJ2-3
V: TRBV6-1
DNA: TGTGCCAGCAGTGAAGTCGGTAGACAGGACCCGACAGTCGTGGATACGCAGTATTTT
CDR3: CASSEVGRQDPTVVDTQYF

size: .
D: .
J: TRBJ2-3
V: TRBV12-3/TRBV12-4
DNA: TGTGCCAGCAGTTTGAAGGCGGGGGATACGCAGTATTTT
CDR3: CASSLKAGDTQYF

size: .
D: .
J: TRBJ1-1
V: TRBV5-4
DNA: TGTGCCAGCAGCTTGGCTGGGGGCATCGGCACTGAAGCTTTCTTT
CDR3: CASSLAGGIGTEAFF

size: .
D: TRBD2
J: TRBJ2-1
V: TRBV11-1
DNA: TGTGCCAGCAGCTTGGCTACTAGCGGGAACAATGAGCAGTTCTTC
CDR3: CASSLATSGNNEQFF

size: .
D: TRBD1
J: TRBJ1-2
V: TRBV3-1/TRBV3-2
DNA: TGTGCCAGCAGCCAATACAGGGGCGGCTACACCTTC
CDR3: CASSQYRGGYTF

size: .
D: TRBD2
J: TRBJ2-1
V: TRBV4-1
DNA: TGCGCCAGCAGCCAAAGAGGAGGGCTAGCGGCATACAATGAGCAGTTCTTC
CDR3: CASSQRGGLAAYNEQFF

size: .
D: TRBD2
J: TRBJ2-7
V: TRBV2
DNA: TGTGCCAGCAGTTCGTTAGCGGGAGGAACCTACGAGCAGTACTTC
CDR3: CASSSLAGGTYEQYF

size: .
D: TRBD1
J: TRBJ1-4
V: TRBV2
DNA: TGTGCCAGCGGAAGAGGGACAGGGAGAGATGAAAAACTGTTTTTT
CDR3: CASGRGTGRDEKLFF

size: .
D: .
J: TRBJ1-6
V: TRBV5-1
DNA: TGCGCCAGCAGCTTGGAGGCAGGGAATCGTAATAATTCACCCCTCCACTTT
CDR3: CASSLEAGNRNNSPLHF

size: .
D: .
J: TRBJ1-1
V: TRBV18
DNA: TGTGCCAGCTCACCCAGGGGCCAGAACACTGAAGCTTTCTTT
CDR3: CASSPRGQNTEAFF

size: .
D: .
J: TRBJ2-3
V: TRBV6-6
DNA: TGTGCCAGCAGCTACGTAAGCCGAGATACGCAGTATTTT
CDR3: CASSYVSRDTQYF

size: .
D: .
J: TRBJ2-1
V: TRBV3-1/TRBV3-2
DNA: TGTGCCAGCAGCCCCAGTGGACTCGACAATGAGCAGTTCTTC
CDR3: CASSPSGLDNEQFF

size: .
D: .
J: TRBJ2-7
V: TRBV5-5
DNA: TGTGCCAGCAGCGAAGTAGTTTCTTCTGTCTACGAGCAGTACTTC
CDR3: CASSEVVSSVYEQYF

size: .
D: TRBD2
J: TRBJ2-1
V: TRBV6-4
DNA: TGTGCCAGCAGCTTAAGCGGGAGTACTTACAATGAGCAGTTCTTC
CDR3: CASSLSGSTYNEQFF

size: .
D: TRBD2
J: TRBJ2-1
V: TRBV10-3
DNA: TGTGCCATCAGTGACGGACTAGCGGGGACCTACAATGAGCAGTTCTTC
CDR3: CAISDGLAGTYNEQFF

size: .
D: .
J: TRBJ1-5
V: TRBV28
DNA: TGTGCCAGCAGTTCACCCCAGGCTGGGGCTCAGCCCCAGCATTTT
CDR3: CASSSPQAGAQPQHF

size: .
D: TRBD1
J: TRBJ1-4
V: TRBV30
DNA: TGTGCCTGGAGTGGGGACAGGGTGAATGAAAAACTGTTTTTT
CDR3: CAWSGDRVNEKLFF

size: .
D: TRBD1
J: TRBJ1-5
V: TRBV19
DNA: TGTGCCAGTAGTACAGACCACCTGGCAGGGGGCGCAAGCAATCAGCCCCAGCATTTT
CDR3: CASSTDHLAGGASNQPQHF

size: .
D: .
J: TRBJ2-7
V: TRBV2
DNA: TGTGCCAGCATCGGAGACTGGTCCTACGAGCAGTACTTC
CDR3: CASIGDWSYEQYF

size: .
D: .
J: TRBJ2-7
V: TRBV6-1
DNA: TGTGCCAGCAGTGAAGCCGGGACACGTACCTACGAGCAGTACTTC
CDR3: CASSEAGTRTYEQYF

size: .
D: TRBD1
J: TRBJ2-7
V: TRBV5-8
DNA: TGTGCCAGCAGGTCCGGGACAGGGCACGAGCAGTACTTC
CDR3: CASRSGTGHEQYF

size: few
D: TRBD2
J: TRBJ2-3
V: TRBV7-2
DNA: TGTGCCAGCAGCTTAGTTACGGGAGGAAGCACAGATACGCAGTATTTT
CDR3: CASSLVTGGSTDTQYF

size: .
D: .
J: TRBJ1-5
V: TRBV6-2/TRBV6-3
DNA: TGTGCCAGCAGTCCCAGGGATCAGCCCCAGCATTTT
CDR3: CASSPRDQPQHF

size: .
D: TRBD1
J: TRBJ1-2
V: TRBV7-3
DNA: TGTGCCAGCATCCAGGGGACAGGGTATTATGTTAATGACCAGGATGGCTACACCTTC
CDR3: CASIQGTGYYVNDQDGYTF

size: .
D: .
J: TRBJ2-1
V: TRBV2
DNA: TGTGCCAGCAGTGAAGCATCCGGCCGGGAAGAGTTCTTC
CDR3: CASSEASGREEFF

size: .
D: .
J: TRBJ1-4
V: TRBV12-5
DNA: TGTGCTAGTGGTTTGGGGACAGCAACTAATGAAAAACTGTTTTTT
CDR3: CASGLGTATNEKLFF

size: .
D: .
J: TRBJ1-6
V: TRBV11-2
DNA: TGTGCCAGCAGCTTACTTTTACAGGCTGGGGATTCACCCCTCCACTTT
CDR3: CASSLLLQAGDSPLHF

size: .
D: .
J: TRBJ1-6
V: TRBV6-5
DNA: TGTGCCAGCAGCGGCGGGGACCTCTCATCACCCCTCCACTTT
CDR3: CASSGGDLSSPLHF

size: .
D: TRBD1
J: TRBJ1-1
V: TRBV5-4
DNA: TGTGCCAGCAGCTTGGGGGGACAGGTGTTCGCGGAAGCTTTCTTT
CDR3: CASSLGGQVFAEAFF

size: once
D: .
J: TRBJ2-1
V: TRBV7-3
DNA: TGTGCCAGCAGCCCCGGTGGAGGGGGCGGTTACAATGAGCAGTTCTTC
CDR3: CASSPGGGGGYNEQFF

size: .
D: TRBD2
J: TRBJ2-3
V: TRBV19
DNA: TGTGCCAGCCGACTAGCGGGATTCGGAGATACGCAGTATTTT
CDR3: CASRLAGFGDTQYF

size: .
D: .
J: TRBJ1-5
V: TRBV6-5
DNA: TGTGCCAGCAGCGCCTATAGCAATCAGCCCCAGCATTTT
CDR3: CASSAYSNQPQHF

size: .
D: .
J: TRBJ2-7
V: TRBV12-5
DNA: TGTGCTAGTGGTTTGGTATCTCACGAGCAGTACTTC
CDR3: CASGLVSHEQYF

size: .
D: TRBD1
J: TRBJ1-5
V: TRBV28
DNA: TGTGCCAGCAGGGCAGGGACAGCTCCGCCTTATAGCAATCAGCCCCAGCATTTT
CDR3: CASRAGTAPPYSNQPQHF

size: .
D: .
J: TRBJ1-1
V: TRBV12-3/TRBV12-4
DNA: TGTGCCAGCAGTTTCGGGGGTGAAGCTTTCTTT
CDR3: CASSFGGEAFF

size: once
D: TRBD1
J: TRBJ1-1
V: TRBV10-3
DNA: TGTGCCATCAGTGAGTCGACAGGGACAGGGGGTAGGTTTGCTGAAGCTTTCTTT
CDR3: CAISESTGTGGRFAEAFF

size: .
D: .
J: TRBJ1-2
V: TRBV28
DNA: TGTGCCAGCAGTTACCGGGTTCGGGAGAATGGCTACACCTTC
CDR3: CASSYRVRENGYTF

size: .
D: TRBD2
J: TRBJ2-1
V: TRBV7-8
DNA: TGTGCCAGCAGCCCAAAGGCGACTAGCGGAGAGGGGCACTCCTACAATGAGCAGTTCTTC
CDR3: CASSPKATSGEGHSYNEQFF

size: .
D: .
J: TRBJ1-6
V: TRBV12-5
DNA: TGTGCTAGTGGTTTGACAGACTCACCCCTCCACTTT
CDR3: CASGLTDSPLHF

size: .
D: TRBD2
J: TRBJ2-5
V: TRBV9
DNA: TGTGCCAGCGCTCGGCTAGCGGGACCTGAGACCCAGTACTTC
CDR3: CASARLAGPETQYF

size: .
D: .
J: TRBJ1-1
V: TRBV6-6
DNA: TGTGCCAGCAGCCGTCAGGGGCTAGCGGACACTGAAGCTTTCTTT
CDR3: CASSRQGLADTEAFF

size: .
D: .
J: TRBJ2-1
V: TRBV10-2
DNA: TGCGCAAGCCGTTATTTCGAGAATGAGCAGTTCTTC
CDR3: CASRYFENEQFF

size: .
D: .
J: TRBJ2-7
V: TRBV28
DNA: TGTGCCAGCAGCCCCCCCCCGGCAGGGGCCTCCTACGAGCAGTACTTC
CDR3: CASSPPPAGASYEQYF

size: .
D: .
J: TRBJ2-2
V: TRBV6-1
DNA: TGTGCCAGCAGTGAGGTCCAGGGCAGAACCGGGGAGCTGTTTTTT
CDR3: CASSEVQGRTGELFF

size: .
D: TRBD1
J: TRBJ1-5
V: TRBV28
DNA: TGTGCCAGCAGACAAACCGGGACAGGCACATATAGCAATCAGCCCCAGCATTTT
CDR3: CASRQTGTGTYSNQPQHF